This TCR beta chain comes out of a study of blood T cells in healthy people across ages. Then a second PCR, running roughly 7 to 11 cycles, was carried out with a sample-barcoded 5' primer and a J-beta primer mix. Each TCR beta cDNA got a 12-nucleotide random molecular identifier. From the 5' RACE reads, TCRdb called clonotypes with MiXCR, one entry per CDR3 protein. The sample lists 700,000 to 900,000 distinct CDR3 sequences, 25% to 30% occurring once. The CDR3 consists of 17 residues. Deletions cut 4 bases from V and 5 bases from J, with 23 bases between. The germline V gene has CDR1 LGHDT and CDR2 YNNKEL (reference sequence). Of note for this clonotype: Its antigen is still unknown.

Study results and caveats: TCR beta diversity, measured per million T cells, fell in a roughly linear way with age. Aged donors had fewer naive CD4+ cells and lower diversity than long-lived donors.

The sample was also linked to a second study, of T cells of mothers and their children. This second study says: Compared with unrelated pairs, related mother-child pairs had slightly higher, non-significant overlap.

Specimen: blood. V is TRBV3-1 and J is TRBJ2-5; maybe TRBD2 (5 bases). This receptor was obtained from a boy younger than 18 in good health. This CDR3 reads CASSPTPDPRRAETQYF. CDR3 DNA: TGTGCCAGCAGCCCCACCCCTGACCCCAGGCGGGCGGAGACCCAGTACTTC.